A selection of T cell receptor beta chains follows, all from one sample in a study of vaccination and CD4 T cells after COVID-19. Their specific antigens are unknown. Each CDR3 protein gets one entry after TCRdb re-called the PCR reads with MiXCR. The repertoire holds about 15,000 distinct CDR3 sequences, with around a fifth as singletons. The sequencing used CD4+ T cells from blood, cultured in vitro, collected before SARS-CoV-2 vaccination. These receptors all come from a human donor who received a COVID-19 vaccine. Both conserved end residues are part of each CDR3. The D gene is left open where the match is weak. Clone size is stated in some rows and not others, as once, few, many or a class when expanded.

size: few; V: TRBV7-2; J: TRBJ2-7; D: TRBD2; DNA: TGTGCCAGCAGCTTAGGGCTAGCGGGGGGTTCGAGCTCCTACGAGCAGTACTTC; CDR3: CASSLGLAGGSSSYEQYF
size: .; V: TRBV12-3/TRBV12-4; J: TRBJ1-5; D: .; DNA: TGTGCCAGCAGTTTATGGGGTTACAATCAGCCCCAGCATTTT; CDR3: CASSLWGYNQPQHF
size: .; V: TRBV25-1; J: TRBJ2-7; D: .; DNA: TGTGCCAGCCTGGACGGTCCGGGCTACGAGCAGTACTTC; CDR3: CASLDGPGYEQYF
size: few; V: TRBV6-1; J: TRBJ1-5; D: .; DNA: TGTGCCAGCATAAAAACCACGGGGACGGGGGGCAATCAGCCCCAGCATTTT; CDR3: CASIKTTGTGGNQPQHF
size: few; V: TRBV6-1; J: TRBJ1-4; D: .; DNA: TGTGCCAGCACCGCCAGGGGTACTAATGAAAAACTGTTTTTT; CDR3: CASTARGTNEKLFF
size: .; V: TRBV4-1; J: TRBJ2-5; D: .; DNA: TGCGCCAGCAGCCAAGTAGTTTCGGAGACCCAGTACTTC; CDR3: CASSQVVSETQYF
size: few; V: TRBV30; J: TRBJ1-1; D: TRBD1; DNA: TGTGCCTGGACAGGGACAGGGGTGAGGGTCACTGAAGCTTTCTTT; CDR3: CAWTGTGVRVTEAFF
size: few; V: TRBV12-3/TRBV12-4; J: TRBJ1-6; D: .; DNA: TGTGCCAGCAGTTTTGTAGGTGATTCACCCCTCCACTTT; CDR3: CASSFVGDSPLHF
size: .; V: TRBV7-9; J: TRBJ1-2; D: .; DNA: TGTGCCAGCAGCTTAGGGCGTTGGGCGGGGGATGGCTACACCTTC; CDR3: CASSLGRWAGDGYTF
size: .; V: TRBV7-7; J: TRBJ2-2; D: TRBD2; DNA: TGTGCCAGCAGCATCGGGCCCGGCGGGGGGGCCGCCGGGGAGCTGTTTTTT; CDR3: CASSIGPGGGAAGELFF
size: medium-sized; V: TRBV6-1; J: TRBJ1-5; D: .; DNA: TGTGCCACCCCAGTAGGGGGCAATCAGCCCCAGCATTTT; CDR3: CATPVGGNQPQHF
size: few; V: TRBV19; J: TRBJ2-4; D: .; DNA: TGTGCCAGTAGTCAACAGGGACTAGCCAAAAACATTCAGTACTTC; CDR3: CASSQQGLAKNIQYF
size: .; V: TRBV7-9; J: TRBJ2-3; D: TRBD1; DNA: TGTGCCAGCAGCTTAGAAGGACAGGGGGATGCGCAGTATTTT; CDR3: CASSLEGQGDAQYF
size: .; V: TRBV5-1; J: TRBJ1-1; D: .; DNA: TGCGCCAGCAGCGAAAGTCGGGGTAAGGGAACTGAAGCTTTCTTT; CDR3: CASSESRGKGTEAFF
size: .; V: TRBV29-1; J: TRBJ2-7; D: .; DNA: TGCAGCGTTGCGGCCGGCAGCGCCTTTAACTACGAGCAGTACTTC; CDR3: CSVAAGSAFNYEQYF
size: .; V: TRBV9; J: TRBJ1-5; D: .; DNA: TGTGCCAGTTCTCGAGGGCTGAGCAATCAGCCCCAGCATTTT; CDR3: CASSRGLSNQPQHF
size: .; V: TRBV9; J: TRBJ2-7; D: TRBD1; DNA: TGTGCCAGCAGCGCGTACGCCGGGACAGAAGACGAGCAGTACTTC; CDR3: CASSAYAGTEDEQYF
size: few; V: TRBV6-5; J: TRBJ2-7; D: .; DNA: TGTGCCAGCAGTTACCGGACAGCCCCCTACGAGCAGTACTTC; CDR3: CASSYRTAPYEQYF
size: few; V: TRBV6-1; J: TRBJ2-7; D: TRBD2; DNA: TGTGCCAGCAGTGGTCAATGGGGGGGACCCATGGGGGGCTACGAGCAGTACTTC; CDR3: CASSGQWGGPMGGYEQYF
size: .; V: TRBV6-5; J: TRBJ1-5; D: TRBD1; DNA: TGTGCCAGCAGTTACATGGGACAGGGTAGCAATCAGCCCCAGCATTTT; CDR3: CASSYMGQGSNQPQHF
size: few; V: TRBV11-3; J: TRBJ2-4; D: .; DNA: TGTGCCAGCAGCTTAGCAGGAGGGGACATTCAGTACTTC; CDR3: CASSLAGGDIQYF
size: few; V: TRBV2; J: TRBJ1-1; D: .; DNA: TGTGCCAGCAGGGCGGTGCTGGCTTTCTTT; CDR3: CASRAVLAFF
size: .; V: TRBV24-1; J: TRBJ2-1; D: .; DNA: TGTGCCACCAGTGATTCCGGGACGGAGGTTTACAATGAGCAGTTCTTC; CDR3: CATSDSGTEVYNEQFF
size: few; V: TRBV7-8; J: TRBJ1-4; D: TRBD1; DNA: TGTGCCAGCAGCCCAGGGGGCGGCGGAGGGGAAAAACTGTTTTTT; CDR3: CASSPGGGGGEKLFF
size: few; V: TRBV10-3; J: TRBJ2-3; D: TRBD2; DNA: TGTGCCATCAGTGACGGTGCTGGACTAGCGATCGATACGCAGTATTTT; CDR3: CAISDGAGLAIDTQYF
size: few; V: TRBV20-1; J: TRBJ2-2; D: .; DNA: TGCAGTGCTAGAGTTCCGGGTAGTAACACCGGGGAGCTGTTTTTT; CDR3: CSARVPGSNTGELFF
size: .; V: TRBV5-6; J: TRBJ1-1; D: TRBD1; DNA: TGTGCCAGCAGCTATCAGACCGGGACAGGGGGCACTGAAGCTTTCTTT; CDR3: CASSYQTGTGGTEAFF
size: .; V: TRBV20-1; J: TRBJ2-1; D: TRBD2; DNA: TGCAGTGCGCATGAGGGTCAGGAGCGGGGTAATGAGCAGTTCTTC; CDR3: CSAHEGQERGNEQFF
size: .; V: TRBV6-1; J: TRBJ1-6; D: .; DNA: TGTGCCAGCACAAGGGTACCCTTTAATTCACCCCTCCACTTT; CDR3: CASTRVPFNSPLHF
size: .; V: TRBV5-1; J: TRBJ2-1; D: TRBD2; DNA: TGCGCCAGCAGCTTGGATCCTAGCGGGGGGGCCCCCTACAATGAGCAGTTCTTC; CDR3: CASSLDPSGGAPYNEQFF
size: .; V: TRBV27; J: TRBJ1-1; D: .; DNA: TGTGCCAGCAGTTTTTTCGCAGGGAACACTGAAGCTTTCTTT; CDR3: CASSFFAGNTEAFF
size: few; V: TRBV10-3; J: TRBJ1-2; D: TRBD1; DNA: TGTGCCATCAGTGAAGCGGCGGGACAGGGGTTCAATGGCTACACCTTC; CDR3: CAISEAAGQGFNGYTF
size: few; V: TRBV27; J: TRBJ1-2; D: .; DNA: TGTGCCAGCAGTTTTCAGTCTGGGGTAAACTATGGCTACACCTTC; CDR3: CASSFQSGVNYGYTF
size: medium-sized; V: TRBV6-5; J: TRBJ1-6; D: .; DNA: TGTGCCAGCAGTTACCGCACAGGCAGCTCCTATAATTCACCCCTCCACTTT; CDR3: CASSYRTGSSYNSPLHF
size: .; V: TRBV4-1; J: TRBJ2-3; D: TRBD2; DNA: TGCGCCAGCAGGCACCTCGGGGGGGGGACCACAGATACGCAGTATTTT; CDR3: CASRHLGGGTTDTQYF
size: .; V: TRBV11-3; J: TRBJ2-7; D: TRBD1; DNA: TGTGCCAGCAGCCCCGGGACAGGGGTCCACGAGCAGTACTTC; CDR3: CASSPGTGVHEQYF
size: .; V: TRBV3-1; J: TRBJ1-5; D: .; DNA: TGTGCCAGCAGCCAAGATTCCCAGGGGTATCAGCCCCAGCATTTT; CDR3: CASSQDSQGYQPQHF
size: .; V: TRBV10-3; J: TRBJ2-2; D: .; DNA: TGTGCCATCTCCCCGGCAGGGATAGGGTCCGGGGAGCTGTTTTTT; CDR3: CAISPAGIGSGELFF
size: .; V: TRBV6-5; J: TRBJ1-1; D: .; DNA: TGTGCCAGCAGTTACGCCCAAGGCGTGAACACTGAAGCTTTCTTT; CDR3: CASSYAQGVNTEAFF
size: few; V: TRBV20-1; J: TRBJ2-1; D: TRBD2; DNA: TGCAGTGCTAGACCTAGCGGGGGGTTCAATGAGCAGTTCTTC; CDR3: CSARPSGGFNEQFF
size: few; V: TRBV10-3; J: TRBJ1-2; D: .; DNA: TGTGCCATCAGTGATTGGGGGGGCAGTAACTATGGCTACACCTTC; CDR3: CAISDWGGSNYGYTF
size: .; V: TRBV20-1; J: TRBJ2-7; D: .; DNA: TGCAGTGCCTTAGCCCCCGGGACGGTCGAGCAGTACTTC; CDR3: CSALAPGTVEQYF